This TCR beta chain derives from a study of technical replicates of blood from several donors. Germline-derived CDR1 and CDR2 are SGHVS and FQNEAQ. CDR3 length equals 20 residues. J gave up 3 bases and V 5 bases, and 23 bases lay outside the gene matches. Repertoires were generated with immunoSEQ multiplex PCR, while TCRdb's copy carries only in-frame clones and drops some. The sample has 60,000 or so clones; approximately 97% are singletons. The origin of this receptor is a human donor in good health. V gene TRBV7-8 combines with J gene TRBJ2-7; 9 positions match TRBD2. Material for sequencing was T cells isolated from PBMCs. The CDR3 nucleotides are TGTGCCAGCAGCCCCAATGTCAATGTCGGGGGTAGCGGGAGATTCTACGAGCAGTACTTC. This gives the protein CASSPNVNVGGSGRFYEQYF.